A selection of T cell receptor beta chains follows, all from one sample in a study of shared clonotypes between healthy human individuals. TCRdb keeps only in-frame clones here, not all; method: immunoSEQ multiplex PCR. The top ten clones hold over 0.1% of a sample with around 2.1 million clones, 90% to 96% of them seen once. The sample consisted of naive CD4+ T cells sorted from blood. Receptors originate from a man between 18 and 29 years old in good health. Both conserved end residues are trimmed from each CDR3. D genes are given only for firm matches.

>TRBV19|-|TRBJ1-6
ASSTMWKEGRKSPLH
>TRBV11-2|-|TRBJ2-2
ASSLTGGKGTGELF
>TRBV4-1|-|TRBJ2-5
ASSRGAGETQY
>TRBV5-1|TRBD1|TRBJ2-1
ASSLVGTGGHNEQF
>TRBV7-2|-|TRBJ2-1
ASISGGNEQF
>TRBV10-3|TRBD1|TRBJ1-5
AISESVSGGDQPQH
>TRBV9|-|TRBJ2-5
ASNSDGTRTETQY
>TRBV2|TRBD1|TRBJ1-3
ASRDRPSGNTIY
>TRBV5-1|-|TRBJ1-6
ASSLMGDGNSPLH
>TRBV11-2|TRBD1|TRBJ2-2
ASSRGGSGELF
>TRBV5-6|-|TRBJ2-5
ASSPPRGHLQETQY
>TRBV12-5|-|TRBJ2-7
ASGLGLTPGRGSYEQY